This TCR beta chain was sequenced for a study of shared clonotypes between healthy human individuals. General study results and limits: The study found lower generation probabilities in non-shared clonotypes than in those shared by all four donors.

Remarks on this clone: Its cognate antigen is unknown.

This CDR3 is built from 16 residues. Germline values: CDR1 MNHNS, CDR2 SASEGT. V dropped 4 bases and J dropped 3; count of bases not matched to a gene: 5. Sequencing was performed with immunoSEQ multiplex PCR; in TCRdb, only in-frame clones are kept and a portion is missing. Of over 2 million clones in the sample, about 90% were seen once. Sequenced material: naive CD4+ T cells from PBMCs. The subset here: CD45RA+ positively selected. The clonotype originates from a man between 18 and 35 years old in good health. Some clones in this sample may be carry-over from other donors' samples. V and J are TRBV6-1 and TRBJ1-5; TRBD1 matches 11 bases. CDR3 region: CASSGWTGGVNQPQHF. The CDR3 DNA reads TGTGCCAGCAGTGGATGGACAGGGGGCGTCAATCAGCCCCAGCATTTT.